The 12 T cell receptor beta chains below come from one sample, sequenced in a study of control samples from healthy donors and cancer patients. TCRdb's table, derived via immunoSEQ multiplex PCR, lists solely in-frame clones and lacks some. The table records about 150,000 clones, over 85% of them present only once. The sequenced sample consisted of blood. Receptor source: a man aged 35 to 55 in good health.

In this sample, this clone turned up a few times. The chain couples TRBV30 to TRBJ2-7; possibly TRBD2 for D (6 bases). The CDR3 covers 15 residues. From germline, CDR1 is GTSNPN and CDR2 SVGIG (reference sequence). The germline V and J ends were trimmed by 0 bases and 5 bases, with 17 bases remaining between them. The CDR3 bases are TGTGCCTGGAGTGTCAGGAGGGGAGGCCTAGACGAGCAGTACTTC. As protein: CAWSVRRGGLDEQYF.

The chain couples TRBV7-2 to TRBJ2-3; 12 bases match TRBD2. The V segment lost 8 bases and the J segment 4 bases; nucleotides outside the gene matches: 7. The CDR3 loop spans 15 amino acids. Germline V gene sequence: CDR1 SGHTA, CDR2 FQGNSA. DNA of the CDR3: TGTGCCAGCGGCGGACTAGCGGGATTACCAGATACGCAGTATTTT. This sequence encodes CASGGLAGLPDTQYF.

CDR3 DNA: TGTGCCTGGAGTTTGGTTAGCGGGGGTGGAGAGCAGTTCTTC. Translating it yields CAWSLVSGGGEQFF. The V and J genes are TRBV30 and TRBJ2-1; 9 bases align to TRBD2. This CDR3 is 14 amino acids long. CDR1 GTSNPN and CDR2 SVGIG come from the germline V gene (reference sequence). V lost 2 bases to trimming and J lost 10 bases; unmatched junction nucleotides: 9.

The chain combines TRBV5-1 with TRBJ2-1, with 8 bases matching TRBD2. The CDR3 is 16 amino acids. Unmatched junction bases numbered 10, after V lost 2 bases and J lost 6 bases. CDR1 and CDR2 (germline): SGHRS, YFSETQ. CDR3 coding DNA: TGCGCCAGCAGCTTTACCCCTTCGGGGGGGGGCAATGAGCAGTTCTTC. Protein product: CASSFTPSGGGNEQFF.

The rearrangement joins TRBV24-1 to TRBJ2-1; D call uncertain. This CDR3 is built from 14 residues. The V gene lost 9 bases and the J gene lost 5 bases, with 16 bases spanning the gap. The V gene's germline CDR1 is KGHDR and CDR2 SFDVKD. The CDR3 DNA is TGTGCCACCCCTGTAAGGGATCGAGACAATGAGCAGTTCTTC. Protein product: CATPVRDRDNEQFF.

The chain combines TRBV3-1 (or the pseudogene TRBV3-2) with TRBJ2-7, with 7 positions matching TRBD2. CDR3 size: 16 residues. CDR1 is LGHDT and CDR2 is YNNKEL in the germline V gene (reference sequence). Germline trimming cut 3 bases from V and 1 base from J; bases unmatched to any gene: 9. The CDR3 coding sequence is TGTGCCAGCAGCCACCCTGTTTGGGGGGGGTCCTACGAGCAGTACTTC. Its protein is CASSHPVWGGSYEQYF.

The CDR3: CASSRGRPGEQPQHF. The CDR3 DNA reads as TGTGCCAGCAGCCGAGGACGGCCCGGTGAACAGCCCCAGCATTTT. This chain uses TRBV6-5 with TRBJ1-5, with D hard to call. This CDR3 region has 15 residues. V shed 6 bases and J shed 7 bases, with 19 bases lying between them. Germline loops: CDR1 MNHEY, CDR2 SVGAGI.

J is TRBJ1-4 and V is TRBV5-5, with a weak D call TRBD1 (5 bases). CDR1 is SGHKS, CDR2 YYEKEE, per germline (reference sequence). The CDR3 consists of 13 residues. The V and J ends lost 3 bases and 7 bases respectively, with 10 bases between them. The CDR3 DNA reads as TGTGCCAGCAGCTCGTGGGACGGTGAAAAACTGTTTTTT. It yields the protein CASSSWDGEKLFF.

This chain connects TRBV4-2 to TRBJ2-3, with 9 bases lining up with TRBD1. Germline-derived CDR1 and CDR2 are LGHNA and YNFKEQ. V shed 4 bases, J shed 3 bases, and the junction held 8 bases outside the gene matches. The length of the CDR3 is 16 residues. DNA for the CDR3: TGTGCCAGCAGCCCCCTTCCGGGACAGGGTACAGATACGCAGTATTTT. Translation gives CASSPLPGQGTDTQYF.

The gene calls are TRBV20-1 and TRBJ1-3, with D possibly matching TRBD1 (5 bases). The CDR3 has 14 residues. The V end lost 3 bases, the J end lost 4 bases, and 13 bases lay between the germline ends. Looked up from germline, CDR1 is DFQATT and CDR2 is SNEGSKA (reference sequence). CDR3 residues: CSASAGISGNTIYF. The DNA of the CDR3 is TGCAGTGCTAGTGCAGGGATTTCCGGAAACACCATATATTTT.

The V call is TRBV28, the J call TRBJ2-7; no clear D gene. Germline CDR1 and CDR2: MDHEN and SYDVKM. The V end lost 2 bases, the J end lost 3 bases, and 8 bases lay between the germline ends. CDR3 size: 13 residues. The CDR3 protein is CASSLQDGYEQYF. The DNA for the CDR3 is TGTGCCAGCAGTTTACAGGACGGCTACGAGCAGTACTTC.

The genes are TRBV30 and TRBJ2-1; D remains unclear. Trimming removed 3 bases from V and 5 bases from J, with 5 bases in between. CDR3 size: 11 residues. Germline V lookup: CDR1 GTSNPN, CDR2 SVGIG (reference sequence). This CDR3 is CAWRDHNEQFF. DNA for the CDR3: TGTGCCTGGAGGGACCACAATGAGCAGTTCTTC.